Below are 13 T cell receptor beta chains sequenced from a single sample in a study of early T cells in non-severe SARS-CoV-2 infection. In TCRdb, the 5' RACE reads were re-called with MiXCR into one record per CDR3 protein. The sample shows about 22,000 distinct CDR3 sequences, approximately 4.4% of them seen only once. Source material: whole blood. These TCRs come from an adult who was a healthcare worker with PCR-confirmed SARS-CoV-2 infection or an uninfected control (not recorded which).

V usage is TRBV5-5 and J usage is TRBJ2-6, with D tentatively TRBD1 (6 bases). Germline lookup yields CDR1 SGHKS and CDR2 YYEKEE (reference sequence). The V end lost 4 bases, the J end lost 1 base, and 15 bases lay between the germline ends. This CDR3 region has 17 residues. The CDR3 spells CASSRTVLASGANVLTF. In DNA, the CDR3 is TGTGCCAGCAGCCGGACAGTCCTCGCTTCTGGGGCCAACGTCCTGACTTTC.

This chain joins TRBV6-2 or TRBV6-3 and TRBJ1-1; 8 nucleotides align to TRBD1. With 10 bases clipped from V and 4 bases from J, the junction kept 5 bases outside the gene matches. The CDR3 consists of 12 residues. Germline CDR1 reads MNHEY; CDR2 reads SVGEGT. As DNA, the CDR3 is TGTGCCACCAACAGGGGGTCCACTGAAGCTTTCTTT. Its translation is CATNRGSTEAFF.

The V and J genes are TRBV5-5 and TRBJ2-7, with D possibly matching TRBD1 (6 bases). Per germline, CDR1 SGHKS and CDR2 YYEKEE (reference sequence). Trimming took 7 bases from V and 1 from J, leaving 18 bases between them. This CDR3 spans 15 amino acids. CDR3 DNA: TGTGCCAGCCAGCTTGGACAGCTAAGGTCCTACGAGCAGTACTTC. It encodes CASQLGQLRSYEQYF.

This clonotype is medium-sized within its sample. The V and J genes are TRBV12-3 or TRBV12-4 and TRBJ1-4; D gene unclear. V shed 2 bases and J shed 0 bases, with 13 bases lying between them. There are 17 residues in the CDR3. CDR3 nucleotides: TGTGCCAGCAGTTTAAGGATCCAGCTCGCAACTAATGAAAAACTGTTTTTT. Translating gives CASSLRIQLATNEKLFF.

The chain has TRBV4-2 and TRBJ1-5; no firm D call. The V gene's germline CDR1 is LGHNA and CDR2 YNFKEQ. V lost 3 bases, J lost 0 bases, and 9 bases lay in between. The CDR3 has 15 amino acids. CDR3 sequence reads: CASSQPGPSNQPQHF. The CDR3 bases are TGTGCCAGCAGCCAGCCGGGCCCTAGCAATCAGCCCCAGCATTTT.

This clonotype was observed many times. The chain combines TRBV2 with TRBJ2-1; tentative D call: TRBD2 (5 bases). Germline V CDR1 and CDR2: SNHLY, FYNNEI. The CDR3 has 11 amino acids. Trimming shortened V by 7 bases and J by 13 bases, and 14 bases separated the two germline ends. The CDR3 DNA follows: TGTGCCAGCACCGAGGGTCGGGTTCAGTTCTTC. Translated, it gives CASTEGRVQFF.

Many counts were recorded for this clonotype. Compared with germline, one end of the junction differs, possibly owing to a read error. This sequence joins TRBV7-7 and TRBJ2-1; no clear D. Germline V lookup: CDR1 SSHAT, CDR2 FNYEAQ (reference sequence). CDR3 length: 14 residues. The CDR3 region has the DNA TGTGCTAGCAGTCAATCAAGCTCCTACAATGAGCAGTTCTTC. Residues: CASSQSSSYNEQFF.

This clonotype is medium-sized (0.01 to 0.1%). V gene TRBV27 combines with J gene TRBJ2-7; 7 bases agree with TRBD1. The CDR3 sequence is 18 residues long. The J segment lost 0 bases and the V segment lost 7 bases, leaving 18 bases of the junction unmatched. Germline V gene sequence: CDR1 MNHEY, CDR2 SMNVEV (reference sequence). This CDR3 reads CASIRMRAGQASSYEQYF. The CDR3, as DNA: TGTGCCAGCATAAGAATGCGGGCTGGACAGGCAAGCTCCTACGAGCAGTACTTC.

The table lists this clonotype with many counts. The gene calls are TRBV6-2 or TRBV6-3 and TRBJ2-3, with 8 positions matching TRBD2. Losses at the gene ends were 6 bases for V and 3 bases for J; bases not matched to a gene: 11. The germline V gene encodes CDR1 MNHEY and CDR2 SVGEGT. The CDR3 is 16 amino acids. This chain's CDR3 is CASSLVRTGGTDTQYF. The CDR3 DNA is TGTGCCAGCAGCCTAGTCCGGACGGGGGGGACAGATACGCAGTATTTT.

As for this clonotype: This may be a read error, as it is one base from a much larger clone. The chain has TRBV7-3 and TRBJ1-1; D gene uncertain. The CDR3 is made up of 13 amino acids. Germline V gives CDR1 SGHTA, CDR2 FQGTGA. The V end was cut by 6 bases, the J end by 1 base, with 9 bases between. Written as DNA, the CDR3 is TGTGCCAGCAGGAGGAGGGAGAACACTGAAGCTTTCTTT. Protein sequence: CASRRRENTEAFF. The complete variable domain, with remaining parts taken from reference TRBV7-3 and TRBJ1-1, reads GAGVSQTPSNKVTEKGKYVELRCDPISGHTALYWYRQSLGQGPEFLIYFQGTGAADDSGLPNDRFFAVRPEGSVSTLKIQRTERGDSAVYLCASRRRENTEAFFGQGTRLTVV.

This clonotype was detected ten times or more. The chain uses TRBV3-1 and TRBJ2-5; D gene uncertain. The CDR3 has 15 amino acids. Trimming removed 0 bases at V and 5 bases at J, with 13 bases between. From germline, CDR1 is LGHDT and CDR2 YNNKEL (reference sequence). The chain's CDR3 is CASSQDTKPAETQYF. DNA of the CDR3: TGTGCCAGCAGCCAAGATACTAAGCCCGCGGAGACCCAGTACTTC.

This clonotype was seen a few times. The chain recombines TRBV14 with TRBJ2-1; 8 bases fit TRBD2. This CDR3 spans 12 amino acids. The V gene's germline CDR1 is SGHDN and CDR2 FVKESK. The CDR3 nucleotides read TGTGCGAGCGGGGGCGTGGTGAATGAGCAGTTCTTC. It yields the protein CASGGVVNEQFF.

This clonotype was picked up many times. CDR3 sequence: CASYSGQETQYF. The CDR3 DNA sequence: TGTGCCAGCTATAGCGGCCAAGAGACCCAGTACTTC. J is TRBJ2-5 and V is TRBV6-6; TRBD2 might be the D (6 bases). CDR1 MNHNY and CDR2 SVGAGI come from the germline V gene (reference sequence). This CDR3 has 12 amino acids. V was trimmed by 8 bases and J by 1 base, leaving 8 bases between them.